The rows below give T cell receptor beta chains drawn from one sample of a study of blood T cell repertoires in COVID-19. Assay used: immunoSEQ multiplex PCR; TCRdb lists only in-frame clones, some missing. The sample contains under 75,000 clones, roughly three quarters of which appear only once. The sequenced material came from peripheral blood. The receptors originated from a woman in her 70s with acute or convalescent COVID-19. Both conserved end residues are part of each CDR3. Clone size is shown for a subset of rows, as once, few, many or a class of expanded clone.

.,TRBV11-3,TRBJ1-1,CASSPLTRRGAFF
.,TRBV19,TRBJ2-7,CASSDRYEQYF
.,TRBV6-5,TRBJ1-2,CASTYQMQALEGYTF
few,TRBV5-3,TRBJ2-5,CARSLPGRGETQYF
.,TRBV5-1,TRBJ1-4,CASSVTVDNEKLFF
.,TRBV21-1,TRBJ2-5,CASSKDASGTVQETQYF
.,TRBV4-1,TRBJ1-1,CASSPTGVRNTEAFF
.,TRBV29-1,TRBJ2-1,CSVALAGGGNEQFF
.,TRBV18,TRBJ2-7,CASSSYRDRQYF
.,TRBV30,TRBJ2-1,CAWSLGQGEFF
.,TRBV5-1,TRBJ2-1,CASSLSGGSYNEQFF
few,TRBV29-1,TRBJ1-1,CSAWDRGNTEAFF
.,TRBV20-1,TRBJ1-2,CSARLDYGYTF
.,TRBV10-3,TRBJ1-2,CAIRKGETGPLGSVYGYTF
.,TRBV19,TRBJ1-5,CASSPTASLWNQPQHF
.,TRBV18,TRBJ1-3,CASSSGRTTGNTIYF
.,TRBV27,TRBJ1-1,CASSFHPRTGGVGNTEAFF
.,TRBV18,TRBJ1-2,CASSLLQDSNYGYTF
.,TRBV3-1/TRBV3-2,TRBJ2-3,CASSLGTSGDTQYF
.,TRBV9,TRBJ1-3,CASSVGSGSGNTIYF
.,TRBV5-1,TRBJ1-4,CASSLRQGDSEKLFF
.,TRBV6-1,TRBJ1-1,CASSEQGAKSTEAFF
few,TRBV5-5,TRBJ2-7,CASSSATSGNYEQYF
few,TRBV15,TRBJ2-1,CATSKGTSGGDYNEQFF
.,TRBV2,TRBJ2-1,CASSSRAGQFF
.,TRBV5-4,TRBJ1-2,CASSTVLNYGYTF
.,TRBV11-3,TRBJ2-3,CASSPGQGRLAAADTQYF
many,TRBV6-5,TRBJ1-2,CASSQRGGGYTF
.,TRBV6-6,TRBJ2-7,CASSYSRTQTYEQYF
.,TRBV2,TRBJ2-3,CASSEPGTDITDTQYF
once,TRBV14,TRBJ2-3,CASSLRGGLAGDTQYF
.,TRBV9,TRBJ1-6,CASSAEGALYNSPLHF
.,TRBV9,TRBJ1-2,CASSVRGVDGYTF
few,TRBV7-9,TRBJ1-6,CASSPIGQRNSPLHF
many,TRBV9,TRBJ1-4,CASSAGQATNEKLFF
few,TRBV3-1/TRBV3-2,TRBJ1-3,CASSHPRRDSGNTIYF